The next 11 T cell receptor beta chains were all read from a single sample in a study of cytomegalovirus exposure and HLA in healthy donors. The PCR was carried out with 60 Vbeta primers and 13 Jbeta primers. Here immunoSEQ multiplex PCR was the method, and the copy in TCRdb shows in-frame clones only, minus some. Of 200,000 to 250,000 clones in the sample, about 83% were seen once. Sequencing was carried out using PBMCs. The receptors here all came from a man aged 35-49 years in good health and CMV-seronegative.

The CDR3 nucleotides read TGTGCCAGCAGTTACTCAGTGACAGGGGCGAACACTGAAGCTTTCTTT. Its translation is CASSYSVTGANTEAFF. The V and J genes are TRBV6-6 and TRBJ1-1, with TRBD1 matching 8 bases. Trimming removed 0 bases from V and 1 base from J; junction bases left unmatched: 4. The CDR3 has 16 amino acids. Germline lookup yields CDR1 MNHNY and CDR2 SVGAGI (reference sequence).

The chain combines TRBV27 with TRBJ2-1; 8 bases align to TRBD1. Trimming cost V 4 bases and J 15 bases; bases outside gene matches: 5. Germline CDR1 is MNHEY and CDR2 is SMNVEV (reference sequence). CDR3 size: 11 residues. The CDR3 spells CASSSDRVAFF. The CDR3 nucleotides are TGTGCCAGCAGTTCGGACAGGGTGGCGTTCTTC.

The genes are TRBV2 and TRBJ1-6, with 7 bases that match TRBD1. J gave up 7 bases and V 6 bases, and 3 bases lay outside the gene matches. The CDR3 loop spans 13 amino acids. Per the germline V gene, CDR1 is SNHLY and CDR2 is FYNNEI. CDR3 protein: CASSDRVNSPLHF. DNA of the CDR3: TGTGCCAGCAGCGACAGGGTGAATTCACCCCTCCACTTT.

This chain joins TRBV30 and TRBJ1-2, with TRBD1 matching 8 bases. CDR1 and CDR2 from the germline V gene are GTSNPN and SVGIG (reference sequence). This CDR3 is built from 13 residues. V trimming: 5 bases; J trimming: 3 bases; junction bases outside the gene matches: 5. The CDR3: CAWSTGAHYGYTF. The CDR3 DNA is TGTGCCTGGTCGACAGGGGCACACTATGGCTACACCTTC.

This chain links TRBV7-9 with TRBJ1-5; TRBD1 is a possible D gene (5 bases). This CDR3 has 15 amino acids. The germline V gene has CDR1 SEHNR and CDR2 FQNEAQ (reference sequence). The V gene lost 5 bases and the J gene lost 7 bases, with 18 bases spanning the gap. The CDR3 spells CASSPPDTEGQPQHF. The CDR3 DNA sequence: TGTGCCAGCAGCCCACCGGACACTGAAGGGCAGCCCCAGCATTTT.

CDR3 nucleotide sequence: TGTGCCAGCAGCTTACAGACAGCCTACGAGCAGTACTTC. Amino acid sequence: CASSLQTAYEQYF. The chain combines TRBV7-9 with TRBJ2-7; the D gene is possibly TRBD1 (5 bases). The CDR3 sequence is 13 residues long. Per the germline V gene, CDR1 is SEHNR and CDR2 is FQNEAQ (reference sequence). The V gene lost 2 bases and the J gene lost 2 bases, with 7 bases spanning the gap.

V and J are TRBV19 and TRBJ1-4, with D maybe TRBD1 (6 bases). CDR3 length equals 15 residues. The germline V and J ends were trimmed by 5 bases and 7 bases, with 17 bases remaining between them. The V gene's germline CDR1 is LNHDA and CDR2 SQIVND (reference sequence). Here the CDR3 DNA reads TGTGCCAGTAGTCCCACCCGGGACAATACTGAAAAACTGTTTTTT. This codes for CASSPTRDNTEKLFF.

The gene calls are TRBV7-3 and TRBJ2-4; 8 positions match TRBD1. The CDR3 runs 13 residues. J gave up 10 bases and V 5 bases, and 7 bases lay outside the gene matches. The germline V gene has CDR1 SGHTA and CDR2 FQGTGA. The CDR3 nucleotides read TGTGCCAGCAGCCGTGGACAGGGAGAAATTCAGTACTTC. Translated: CASSRGQGEIQYF.

The chain combines TRBV6-1 with TRBJ2-2; no definite D call. The CDR3 length is 14 residues. Trimming pared 4 bases from V and 2 bases from J, leaving 8 bases between. The germline V gene has CDR1 MNHNS and CDR2 SASEGT. The CDR3 is CASSVRYNTGELFF. DNA for the CDR3: TGTGCCAGCAGTGTTCGGTACAACACCGGGGAGCTGTTTTTT.

The CDR3 DNA reads as TGTGCCAGCAGCTTAGATCGTGTTCGGATAGCGGCTAGCACAGATACGCAGTATTTT. Its translation is CASSLDRVRIAASTDTQYF. This chain joins TRBV11-2 and TRBJ2-3; the D gene is possibly TRBD2 (6 bases). Germline V gene lookup returns CDR1 SGHAT and CDR2 FQNNGV. V shed 0 bases and J shed 0 bases, with 19 bases lying between them. This CDR3 has 19 amino acids.

This CDR3 reads CASSLQGARGTDEQYF. DNA of the CDR3: TGTGCCAGCAGCTTACAGGGGGCGCGGGGTACGGACGAGCAGTACTTC. This sequence joins TRBV5-6 and TRBJ2-7, with 9 bases matching TRBD1. This CDR3 spans 16 amino acids. Germline trimming cut 2 bases from V and 5 bases from J; bases unmatched to any gene: 11. Germline CDR1 SGHDT, CDR2 YYEEEE.